Shown below are 28 T cell receptor beta chains from a single sample sequenced in a study of blood T cell repertoires in COVID-19. TCRdb keeps only in-frame clones here, not all; method: immunoSEQ multiplex PCR. This table holds 90,000 or so clones, about 83% found once. Material for sequencing was peripheral blood. All receptors derive from a woman aged 55 to 70 with COVID-19, enrolled during active disease.

V usage is TRBV6-6 and J usage is TRBJ1-2; tentative D call: TRBD1 (5 bases). Germline-derived CDR1 and CDR2 are MNHNY and SVGAGI (reference sequence). The germline V and J ends were trimmed by 5 bases and 6 bases, with 19 bases remaining between them. CDR3 length: 15 residues. The DNA for the CDR3 is TGTGCCAGCAGTATGACCGCGGGGCAGGTCGATGGCTACACCTTC. As protein: CASSMTAGQVDGYTF.

The chain combines TRBV12-3 or TRBV12-4 with TRBJ1-5; unclear D gene. V was clipped by 6 bases and J by 0 bases, with 6 bases between them. The CDR3 loop spans 13 amino acids. The CDR3 here is CASRLSSNQPQHF. As DNA, the CDR3 is TGTGCCAGCAGGCTAAGTAGCAATCAGCCCCAGCATTTT.

The table lists this clone with a few counts. CDR3 nucleotides: TGTGCCAGCAGGGGACAGGGGGACTCACCCCTCCACTTT. It codes for CASRGQGDSPLHF. The rearrangement joins TRBV12-3 or TRBV12-4 to TRBJ1-6; 11 bases match TRBD1. This CDR3 comprises 13 residues. After removal of 6 bases from V and 10 bases from J, the junction contained 2 bases not matched to a gene.

The chain couples TRBV25-1 to TRBJ1-4, with D possibly TRBD1 on 5 matching bases. Germline V gene lookup returns CDR1 MGHDK and CDR2 SYGVNS. This CDR3 is built from 15 residues. The V and J ends lost 6 bases and 5 bases respectively, with 16 bases between them. CDR3 sequence: CASSGQGRVNEKLFF. For the CDR3, the DNA is TGTGCCAGCAGCGGCCAGGGCAGGGTCAATGAAAAACTGTTTTTT.

The V call is TRBV25-1, the J call TRBJ1-2; a possible D gene is TRBD1 (5 bases). The CDR3 runs 15 residues. The V gene lost 4 bases and the J gene lost 0 bases, with 12 bases spanning the gap. Germline assignment: CDR1 MGHDK and CDR2 SYGVNS. CDR3 bases: TGTGCCAGCAGTGGTCAGGCAGGGACTAACTATGGCTACACCTTC. Its protein product is CASSGQAGTNYGYTF.

This clone has a single count. The chain links TRBV18 to TRBJ1-2; 7 bases align to TRBD1. The V gene end was trimmed by 3 bases and the J gene end by 7 bases; junction bases not matched to a gene: 5. The CDR3 runs to 13 residues. Looked up from germline, CDR1 is KGHSH and CDR2 is LQKENI. For the CDR3, the DNA is TGTGCCAGCTCACCGCGTAGGGGGCCTGGCTACACCTTC. Its translation is CASSPRRGPGYTF. Full variable domain (rest looked up from reference TRBV18 and TRBJ1-2): NAGVMQNPRHLVRRRGQEARLRCSPMKGHSHVYWYRQLPEEGLKFMVYLQKENIIDESGMPKERFSAEFPKEGPSILRIQQVVRGDSAAYFCASSPRRGPGYTFGSGTRLTVV.

This chain uses TRBV14 with TRBJ1-2; D call uncertain. Trimming took off 6 bases at V and 4 bases at J, with 9 bases between the two ends. CDR1 is SGHDN and CDR2 is FVKESK in the germline V gene. CDR3 length: 12 residues. CDR3 coding DNA: TGTGCCAGCAGTGACGACTTCTATGGCTACACCTTC. Translation gives CASSDDFYGYTF.

The chain joins TRBV5-1 to TRBJ2-3; 8 bases line up with TRBD2. With V trimmed by 2 bases and J by 0 bases, 5 bases remained unmatched. From germline, CDR1 is SGHRS and CDR2 YFSETQ. The CDR3 sequence is 16 residues long. CDR3 amino acids: CASSFSGTRSTDTQYF. The CDR3 nucleotides read TGCGCCAGCAGCTTCTCCGGGACTAGGAGCACAGATACGCAGTATTTT.

The V gene is TRBV25-1, the J gene TRBJ1-4; D ambiguous. The CDR3 covers 14 residues. Looked up from germline, CDR1 is MGHDK and CDR2 is SYGVNS. V lost 6 bases and J lost 6, with 14 bases in between. Written as DNA, the CDR3 is TGTGCCAGCAGCGCCCAGGATCGCCATGAAAAACTGTTTTTT. Translated, it gives CASSAQDRHEKLFF. Full variable domain (remainder filled in from reference TRBV25-1 and TRBJ1-4): EADIYQTPRYLVIGTGKKITLECSQTMGHDKMYWYQQDPGMELHLIHYSYGVNSTEKGDLSSESTVSRIRTEHFPLTLESARPSHTSQYLCASSAQDRHEKLFFGSGTQLSVL.

This chain uses TRBV6-2 or TRBV6-3 with TRBJ2-5, with unresolved D. Germline lookup yields CDR1 MNHEY and CDR2 SVGEGT. This CDR3 is 15 amino acids long. V lost 2 bases and J lost 2, with 12 bases in between. The CDR3 DNA reads as TGTGCCAGCAGTTACGCCGTCAAGAGACAAGAGACCCAGTACTTC. Residues: CASSYAVKRQETQYF.

This clone appeared a single time. The chain employs TRBV30 and TRBJ2-1; TRBD2 aligns across 9 bases. The CDR3 runs 15 residues. Per the germline V gene, CDR1 is GTSNPN and CDR2 is SVGIG (reference sequence). The V and J ends lost 0 bases and 7 bases, in that order; junction bases with no gene match: 7. The CDR3 sequence is CAWSVGTSRGNEQFF. Here the CDR3 DNA reads TGTGCCTGGAGTGTCGGGACTAGCCGGGGGAATGAGCAGTTCTTC.

This clone appeared a single time. V usage is TRBV27 and J usage is TRBJ2-1, with a possible D match to TRBD1 (6 bases). The V end was cut by 5 bases, the J end by 7 bases, with 12 bases between. The CDR3 covers 13 residues. The germline CDR1 and CDR2 sequences are MNHEY and SMNVEV (reference sequence). The CDR3 DNA follows: TGTGCCAGCAGTAAACAGGGTATGAATGAGCAGTTCTTC. This sequence encodes CASSKQGMNEQFF.

The chain is built from TRBV2 and TRBJ2-1; the match to TRBD1 covers 11 bases. This CDR3 comprises 17 residues. With V trimmed by 4 bases and J by 0 bases, 5 bases remained unmatched. CDR1 and CDR2 from the germline V gene are SNHLY and FYNNEI. Written as DNA, the CDR3 is TGTGCCAGCAGTGGGACAGGGGGCCTTAGCTCCTACAATGAGCAGTTCTTC. Protein: CASSGTGGLSSYNEQFF.

This rearrangement joins TRBV19 to TRBJ1-6; a possible D gene is TRBD1 (6 bases). V was clipped by 5 bases and J by 10 bases, with 18 bases between them. Germline V gene lookup returns CDR1 LNHDA and CDR2 SQIVND (reference sequence). CDR3 length: 15 amino acids. CDR3 protein: CASSPEGARGSPLHF. The CDR3 nucleotides are TGTGCCAGTAGTCCTGAAGGCGCCAGGGGATCACCCCTCCACTTT.

This clone was seen just once. This sequence joins TRBV19 and TRBJ2-5; 11 bases match TRBD2. Germline V lookup: CDR1 LNHDA, CDR2 SQIVND (reference sequence). With V trimmed by 2 bases and J by 4 bases, 6 bases remained unmatched. The CDR3 runs to 16 residues. The CDR3 DNA reads as TGTGCCAGTAGTATAACGTTAGCGGGGGGGATAGAGACCCAGTACTTC. It specifies CASSITLAGGIETQYF.

The chain employs TRBV30 and TRBJ1-5; D is ambiguous. The CDR3 is made up of 14 amino acids. The V end lost 0 bases, the J end lost 3 bases, and 9 bases lay between the germline ends. In germline, CDR1 is GTSNPN, CDR2 SVGIG (reference sequence). The CDR3 is CAWSVSGFNQPQHF. CDR3 nucleotide sequence: TGTGCCTGGAGTGTAAGCGGGTTCAATCAGCCCCAGCATTTT.

The rearrangement joins TRBV7-2 to TRBJ2-7; D is perhaps TRBD2 (6 bases). CDR3 length: 14 amino acids. The germline CDR1 and CDR2 sequences are SGHTA and FQGNSA. Deletions cut 0 bases from V and 0 bases from J, with 6 bases between. This chain's CDR3 is CASSLAGGSYEQYF. The DNA of the CDR3 is TGTGCCAGCAGCTTAGCGGGGGGCTCCTACGAGCAGTACTTC.

This sequence joins TRBV6-2 or TRBV6-3 and TRBJ2-1; 12 bases map to TRBD2. The CDR3 has 15 amino acids. The V gene's germline CDR1 is MNHEY and CDR2 SVGEGT. J gave up 8 bases and V 5 bases, and 7 bases lay outside the gene matches. The DNA for the CDR3 is TGTGCCAGCAGTAAAACTAGCGGGGGGAGGGATGAGCAGTTCTTC. Translation: CASSKTSGGRDEQFF.

The chain links TRBV5-4 to TRBJ1-2; D gene unclear. V was cut by 3 bases and J by 0 bases, with 6 bases left in between. Per germline, CDR1 SGHNT and CDR2 YYREEE (reference sequence). The CDR3 sequence is 13 residues long. As DNA, the CDR3 is TGTGCCAGCAGCTCGACAACTAACTATGGCTACACCTTC. Protein sequence: CASSSTTNYGYTF.

This chain links TRBV11-2 with TRBJ2-7, with D possibly TRBD1 on 6 matching bases. Looked up from germline, CDR1 is SGHAT and CDR2 is FQNNGV. The CDR3 is 15 amino acids. Trimming took off 0 bases at V and 4 bases at J, with 13 bases between the two ends. In DNA, the CDR3 is TGTGCCAGCAGCTTAGAAAGGGGGACAAGATACGAGCAGTACTTC. It yields the protein CASSLERGTRYEQYF.

Ten or more counts support this clone. V is TRBV7-9 and J is TRBJ2-7; TRBD1 matches 9 bases. This CDR3 spans 15 amino acids. Per the germline V gene, CDR1 is SEHNR and CDR2 is FQNEAQ (reference sequence). The V and J ends lost 5 bases and 7 bases, in that order; junction bases with no gene match: 12. CDR3 bases: TGTGCCAGCAGCACATCGCGGGACAGGGCGGGTGAGCAGTACTTC. Translated: CASSTSRDRAGEQYF.

The V call is TRBV27, the J call TRBJ1-5; D is undetermined. Between the trimmed V and J ends, which lost 2 bases and 3 bases, there was a span of 11 bases. Germline values: CDR1 MNHEY, CDR2 SMNVEV (reference sequence). The CDR3 spans 15 residues. The CDR3 protein is CASSLVGQSNQPQHF. CDR3 nucleotide sequence: TGTGCCAGCAGTTTAGTTGGGCAGTCCAATCAGCCCCAGCATTTT.

The rearrangement uses TRBV30 and TRBJ2-5, with 10 nucleotides matching TRBD1. In germline, CDR1 is GTSNPN, CDR2 SVGIG (reference sequence). The CDR3 loop spans 12 amino acids. As DNA, the CDR3 is TGTGCTAGGACAGGGGGGGAAGAGACCCAGTACTTC. Its translation: CARTGGEETQYF.

This clone has a single count. This chain links TRBV24-1 with TRBJ2-7; 8 bases are a match to TRBD1. Trimming took 0 bases from V and 5 from J; bases not matched to a gene: 17. In germline, CDR1 is KGHDR, CDR2 SFDVKD. The CDR3 has 19 amino acids. Here the CDR3 reads CATSDLRWDGQGLTHEQYF. The DNA of the CDR3 is TGTGCCACCAGTGATTTGCGGTGGGACGGACAGGGTCTTACCCACGAGCAGTACTTC.

V is TRBV4-2 and J is TRBJ1-1, with D perhaps matching TRBD1 (6 bases). This CDR3 has 14 residues. Germline V lookup: CDR1 LGHNA, CDR2 YNFKEQ. V was shortened by 1 base and J by 1 base, with 7 bases between the two germline ends. The CDR3 spells CASSQGTENTEAFF. For the CDR3, the DNA is TGTGCCAGCAGCCAAGGGACAGAGAACACTGAAGCTTTCTTT.

This clone showed up just a few times. This chain links TRBV9 with TRBJ2-7, with 11 positions matching TRBD2. V lost 4 bases, J lost 0 bases, and 9 bases stayed unmatched. The CDR3 contains 17 residues. Germline assignment: CDR1 SGDLS and CDR2 YYNGEE. The DNA for the CDR3 is TGTGCCAGCAGCAAAACCTCTAGCGGGGGGTCCTCCTACGAGCAGTACTTC. Translating gives CASSKTSSGGSSYEQYF.

The table lists this clone with a count of one. This chain uses TRBV11-2 with TRBJ2-7, with D uncertain. The CDR3 runs to 13 residues. CDR1 is SGHAT, CDR2 FQNNGV, per germline. The V and J ends lost 1 base and 3 bases respectively, with 7 bases between them. The CDR3 loop reads CASSLAYNYEQYF. The DNA of the CDR3 is TGTGCCAGCAGCTTAGCGTACAACTACGAGCAGTACTTC.

The V and J genes are TRBV11-2 and TRBJ2-7, with 11 bases lining up with TRBD1. The CDR3 extends over 17 amino acids. The V gene's germline CDR1 is SGHAT and CDR2 FQNNGV. J gave up 3 bases and V 1 base, and 8 bases lay outside the gene matches. The CDR3 reads CASSLVFGQGADYEQYF. DNA for the CDR3: TGTGCCAGCAGCTTAGTCTTTGGACAGGGGGCAGACTACGAGCAGTACTTC.